These T cell receptor beta chains were read from a single sample in a study of siplizumab effects on memory and regulatory T cells. Only in-frame clones appear in the TCRdb table, and some are missing; sequencing was by immunoSEQ multiplex PCR. The sample has tens of thousands of clones, about 90% seen once. Sequencing was performed on naive CD8+ T cells sorted from blood. These receptor sequences come from a human donor in good health. Each CDR3 is given with its conserved first and last residue. A D gene is named only where the DNA matches it firmly. Part of the rows lack a size; the others show once, few, many or a class for expanded clones.

v_call: TRBV19
clone_size: few
j_call: TRBJ1-2
d_call: .
cdr3_aa: CASSIGASYYGYTF
cdr3_nt: TGTGCCAGTAGTATCGGGGCCTCCTACTATGGCTACACCTTC

v_call: TRBV9
clone_size: .
j_call: TRBJ2-5
d_call: TRBD2
cdr3_aa: CASSSPGTSGEAQYF
cdr3_nt: TGTGCCAGCAGCTCCCCCGGGACTAGCGGGGAGGCCCAGTACTTC

v_call: TRBV13
clone_size: .
j_call: TRBJ2-7
d_call: TRBD1
cdr3_aa: CASSRRGLLLDEQYF
cdr3_nt: TGTGCCAGCAGCCGCAGGGGGCTTCTCTTGGACGAGCAGTACTTC

v_call: TRBV27
clone_size: .
j_call: TRBJ1-5
d_call: TRBD1
cdr3_aa: CASSWTGLGSNQPQHF
cdr3_nt: TGTGCCAGCAGTTGGACAGGGTTGGGGAGCAATCAGCCCCAGCATTTT

v_call: TRBV11-3
clone_size: .
j_call: TRBJ2-7
d_call: .
cdr3_aa: CASSPRGGTPYEQYF
cdr3_nt: TGTGCCAGCAGCCCAAGGGGGGGCACACCCTACGAGCAGTACTTC

v_call: TRBV7-9
clone_size: .
j_call: TRBJ1-3
d_call: .
cdr3_aa: CASSFGNTIYF
cdr3_nt: TGTGCCAGCAGCTTCGGAAACACCATATATTTT

v_call: TRBV29-1
clone_size: .
j_call: TRBJ1-2
d_call: .
cdr3_aa: CSVEERGANGYTF
cdr3_nt: TGCAGCGTTGAAGAGCGGGGGGCGAATGGCTACACCTTC

v_call: TRBV5-5
clone_size: .
j_call: TRBJ2-3
d_call: .
cdr3_aa: CASSPLSSTDTQYF
cdr3_nt: TGTGCCAGCAGCCCTCTGTCTAGCACAGATACGCAGTATTTT

v_call: TRBV5-4
clone_size: .
j_call: TRBJ1-1
d_call: .
cdr3_aa: CASSLGEGSEAFF
cdr3_nt: TGTGCCAGCAGCTTGGGTGAGGGTTCTGAAGCTTTCTTT

v_call: TRBV7-9
clone_size: .
j_call: TRBJ2-3
d_call: .
cdr3_aa: CASSSGTELKVSDTQYF
cdr3_nt: TGTGCCAGCAGCTCCGGGACGGAGCTTAAGGTTTCAGATACGCAGTATTTT

v_call: TRBV5-4
clone_size: .
j_call: TRBJ1-3
d_call: .
cdr3_aa: CASSLQGPGNTIYF
cdr3_nt: TGTGCCAGCAGCTTACAGGGTCCGGGAAACACCATATATTTT

v_call: TRBV14
clone_size: .
j_call: TRBJ2-3
d_call: TRBD2
cdr3_aa: CASSQEPGGTQYF
cdr3_nt: TGTGCCAGCAGCCAAGAACCGGGGGGTACGCAGTATTTT

v_call: TRBV27
clone_size: .
j_call: TRBJ2-7
d_call: .
cdr3_aa: CASSWRDGSYEQYF
cdr3_nt: TGTGCCAGCAGTTGGAGAGACGGATCCTACGAGCAGTACTTC

v_call: TRBV6-5
clone_size: .
j_call: TRBJ2-7
d_call: .
cdr3_aa: CASSGVDTTYEQYF
cdr3_nt: TGTGCCAGCAGTGGGGTTGATACTACCTACGAGCAGTACTTC

v_call: TRBV4-1
clone_size: .
j_call: TRBJ2-3
d_call: .
cdr3_aa: CASSQDKGTATDTQYF
cdr3_nt: TGCGCCAGCAGCCAAGATAAAGGGACTGCCACAGATACGCAGTATTTT

v_call: TRBV12-5
clone_size: once
j_call: TRBJ2-7
d_call: TRBD1
cdr3_aa: CASGSTGTGADEQYF
cdr3_nt: TGTGCTAGTGGCTCGACCGGGACAGGGGCCGACGAGCAGTACTTC

v_call: TRBV27
clone_size: .
j_call: TRBJ1-1
d_call: TRBD1
cdr3_aa: CASREGQYMNTEAFF
cdr3_nt: TGTGCCAGCAGGGAGGGACAGTACATGAACACTGAAGCTTTCTTT

v_call: TRBV19
clone_size: .
j_call: TRBJ2-1
d_call: TRBD2
cdr3_aa: CASSISYLAGPYNEQFF
cdr3_nt: TGTGCCAGTAGTATATCCTACCTAGCGGGACCCTACAATGAGCAGTTCTTC

v_call: TRBV27
clone_size: .
j_call: TRBJ2-2
d_call: .
cdr3_aa: CATTTLVMNTGELFF
cdr3_nt: TGTGCCACCACTACTTTGGTGATGAACACCGGGGAGCTGTTTTTT

v_call: TRBV19
clone_size: .
j_call: TRBJ2-7
d_call: TRBD1
cdr3_aa: CASSITGGFYEQYF
cdr3_nt: TGTGCCAGTAGTATCACAGGGGGGTTCTACGAGCAGTACTTC

v_call: TRBV7-2
clone_size: once
j_call: TRBJ1-1
d_call: .
cdr3_aa: CASSLGLEAFF
cdr3_nt: TGTGCCAGCAGCTTAGGCCTTGAAGCTTTCTTT

v_call: TRBV30
clone_size: .
j_call: TRBJ2-2
d_call: TRBD2
cdr3_aa: CAWSEGLSPGELFF
cdr3_nt: TGTGCCTGGAGTGAGGGACTAAGCCCCGGGGAGCTGTTTTTT

v_call: TRBV7-9
clone_size: .
j_call: TRBJ2-7
d_call: .
cdr3_aa: CASSSNSLGSYEQYF
cdr3_nt: TGTGCCAGCAGCTCAAATTCCCTAGGTTCCTACGAGCAGTACTTC

v_call: TRBV19
clone_size: .
j_call: TRBJ1-2
d_call: TRBD1
cdr3_aa: CASSEGANGYTF
cdr3_nt: TGTGCCAGTAGTGAGGGGGCGAATGGCTACACCTTC

v_call: TRBV10-3
clone_size: .
j_call: TRBJ2-5
d_call: TRBD2
cdr3_aa: CAIGPGLGQETQYF
cdr3_nt: TGTGCCATCGGGCCGGGACTAGGCCAAGAGACCCAGTACTTC

v_call: TRBV27
clone_size: .
j_call: TRBJ1-1
d_call: .
cdr3_aa: CASSLWADTEAFF
cdr3_nt: TGTGCCAGCAGTTTATGGGCGGACACTGAAGCTTTCTTT

v_call: TRBV28
clone_size: .
j_call: TRBJ2-7
d_call: TRBD1
cdr3_aa: CASSPTGAYEQYF
cdr3_nt: TGTGCCAGCAGCCCGACAGGGGCCTACGAGCAGTACTTC

v_call: TRBV2
clone_size: .
j_call: TRBJ2-7
d_call: .
cdr3_aa: CASGTYEQYF
cdr3_nt: TGTGCCAGCGGTACCTACGAGCAGTACTTC

v_call: TRBV5-1
clone_size: .
j_call: TRBJ2-1
d_call: .
cdr3_aa: CASSLAIGGPRNEQFF
cdr3_nt: TGCGCCAGCAGCTTGGCCATCGGGGGCCCTAGAAATGAGCAGTTCTTC

v_call: TRBV9
clone_size: .
j_call: TRBJ2-1
d_call: .
cdr3_aa: CASSVGSSYNEQFF
cdr3_nt: TGTGCCAGCAGCGTAGGAAGCTCCTACAATGAGCAGTTCTTC

v_call: TRBV9
clone_size: .
j_call: TRBJ2-2
d_call: TRBD2
cdr3_aa: CASSVESGGMAGELFF
cdr3_nt: TGTGCCAGCAGCGTAGAGAGCGGGGGGATGGCCGGGGAGCTGTTTTTT

v_call: TRBV4-1
clone_size: .
j_call: TRBJ1-2
d_call: .
cdr3_aa: CASSKTPLDYGYTF
cdr3_nt: TGCGCCAGCAGCAAAACCCCTCTGGACTATGGCTACACCTTC

v_call: TRBV7-3
clone_size: .
j_call: TRBJ2-7
d_call: .
cdr3_aa: CASSLLDSPSYEQYF
cdr3_nt: TGTGCCAGCAGCTTACTAGACAGCCCTTCCTACGAGCAGTACTTC

v_call: TRBV30
clone_size: .
j_call: TRBJ2-7
d_call: .
cdr3_aa: CALRWGYEQYF
cdr3_nt: TGTGCCCTACGTTGGGGCTACGAGCAGTACTTC

v_call: TRBV19
clone_size: .
j_call: TRBJ2-7
d_call: .
cdr3_aa: CASSIDRGQGLYEQYF
cdr3_nt: TGTGCCAGTAGTATAGATCGAGGTCAGGGGCTCTACGAGCAGTACTTC

v_call: TRBV19
clone_size: .
j_call: TRBJ2-3
d_call: .
cdr3_aa: CASSIEGGRTDTQYF
cdr3_nt: TGTGCCAGTAGTATAGAGGGGGGCCGCACAGATACGCAGTATTTT

v_call: TRBV18
clone_size: .
j_call: TRBJ2-7
d_call: .
cdr3_aa: CASSPNRPRDSSYEQYF
cdr3_nt: TGTGCCAGCTCACCAAACCGCCCTAGGGATAGCTCCTACGAGCAGTACTTC

v_call: TRBV2
clone_size: .
j_call: TRBJ2-6
d_call: TRBD1
cdr3_aa: CARSEGAGANVLTF
cdr3_nt: TGTGCCAGGAGCGAGGGGGCCGGGGCCAACGTCCTGACTTTC

v_call: TRBV7-2
clone_size: .
j_call: TRBJ2-7
d_call: TRBD1
cdr3_aa: CASSTGDSHYEQYF
cdr3_nt: TGTGCCAGCAGCACCGGGGACAGCCACTACGAGCAGTACTTC

v_call: TRBV29-1
clone_size: .
j_call: TRBJ2-7
d_call: .
cdr3_aa: CSVEGAGMNYEQYF
cdr3_nt: TGCAGCGTTGAGGGCGCAGGGATGAACTACGAGCAGTACTTC

v_call: TRBV5-6
clone_size: .
j_call: TRBJ2-3
d_call: .
cdr3_aa: CASSLVEVTDTQYF
cdr3_nt: TGTGCCAGCAGCTTGGTAGAGGTCACAGATACGCAGTATTTT

v_call: TRBV7-8
clone_size: .
j_call: TRBJ1-3
d_call: .
cdr3_aa: CASSLGGISGNTIYF
cdr3_nt: TGTGCCAGCAGCTTAGGAGGCATCTCTGGAAACACCATATATTTT

v_call: TRBV27
clone_size: .
j_call: TRBJ2-7
d_call: .
cdr3_aa: CASSPSRIGEQYF
cdr3_nt: TGTGCCAGCAGTCCGTCTCGGATTGGCGAGCAGTACTTC

v_call: TRBV7-9
clone_size: .
j_call: TRBJ2-1
d_call: .
cdr3_aa: CASSLVGLAVYNEQFF
cdr3_nt: TGTGCCAGCAGCTTAGTCGGATTAGCGGTCTACAATGAGCAGTTCTTC

v_call: TRBV4-1
clone_size: .
j_call: TRBJ1-2
d_call: .
cdr3_aa: CASSPGEGANYGYTF
cdr3_nt: TGCGCCAGCAGCCCGGGAGAGGGGGCTAACTATGGCTACACCTTC

v_call: TRBV6-6
clone_size: once
j_call: TRBJ2-7
d_call: TRBD1
cdr3_aa: CASSSGQGTEQYF
cdr3_nt: TGTGCCAGCAGTTCCGGACAGGGGACCGAGCAGTACTTC

v_call: TRBV10-3
clone_size: .
j_call: TRBJ2-1
d_call: TRBD1
cdr3_aa: CATVGRDREYNEQFF
cdr3_nt: TGTGCCACCGTAGGCCGGGACAGGGAATACAATGAGCAGTTCTTC

v_call: TRBV27
clone_size: .
j_call: TRBJ1-1
d_call: .
cdr3_aa: CASSLGAEGTEAFF
cdr3_nt: TGTGCCAGCAGTTTAGGGGCGGAGGGCACTGAAGCTTTCTTT